The rows below give T cell receptor beta chains drawn from one sample of a study of CD8+CD57+ T cells in acquired aplastic anemia. TCRdb re-analysed the reads in MiXCR, keeping a single row per CDR3 protein. The repertoire has fewer than 300,000 distinct CDR3 sequences, approximately 82% of them found once; the top ten carry 40% to 55%. The sample taken for sequencing was sorted CD4+, CD8+, or CD8+CD57+ T cells (not recorded which) from PBMCs. The receptors were gathered from a human donor with aplastic anemia. Both conserved end residues are part of each CDR3. A D gene is named only where the DNA matches it firmly. The size entry is marked missing in some rows and otherwise reads once, few, many or a size class.

v_call	d_call	clone_size	j_call	cdr3_nt	cdr3_aa
TRBV2	-	-	TRBJ2-5	TGTGCCAGCGGGGACGGGGGCAAGCATACGCAGTATTTTTTC	CASGDGGKHTQYFF
TRBV5-6	-	-	TRBJ2-7	TGTGCCAGCAGCTTGGCGGAGCGCACCTACGAGCAGTACTTC	CASSLAERTYEQYF
TRBV15	TRBD2	-	TRBJ2-7	TGTGCCAGCAGCTTAGGCGGGGGGGCGGACGCGCAGTACTTC	CASSLGGGADAQYF
TRBV10-3	-	-	TRBJ2-7	TGTGCCATCAGCCAACAGGGCTTCCACGAGCAGTACTTC	CAISQQGFHEQYF
TRBV7-9	-	-	TRBJ2-1	TGTGCCAGCAGCCGGACCTTTTACAATGAGCAGTTCTTC	CASSRTFYNEQFF
TRBV7-9	-	-	TRBJ2-7	TGTGCCAGCAGTCTAGCCGGAGCCCGAGCACACATACGCTACTTC	CASSLAGARAHIRYF
TRBV14	-	-	TRBJ2-7	TGTGCCAGCAGCCCCCGACCCGGCTACGAGCAGTACTTC	CASSPRPGYEQYF
TRBV7-3	-	few	TRBJ2-3	TGTGCCAGCAGCTTTGCGAGAGGCCCCGGTACGCAGTATTTT	CASSFARGPGTQYF
TRBV7-3	-	-	TRBJ1-1	TGTGCCAGCAGCTTGGCCAGGGGACCGAGTTACACTGAAGCTTTCTTT	CASSLARGPSYTEAFF
TRBV19	TRBD2	few	TRBJ2-3	TGTGCCAGTAGTATAGCGGGGGGTCCCGACAATGAGTATTTT	CASSIAGGPDNEYF
TRBV7-9	-	once	TRBJ2-3	TGTGCCAGCAGCTTAGCAGATACGCACTATTCTCAGCCATTT	CASSLADTHYSQPF
TRBV2	TRBD1	-	TRBJ2-1	TGTGCCAGCAGCGTAGGGGGCCGAAGCACAGATGATGAGTATTTTTTC	CASSVGGRSTDDEYFF
TRBV5-4	TRBD2	once	TRBJ2-1	TGTGCCAGCGGGGGGGGAGTGGTTGGTGAGCAGTTCTTC	CASGGGVVGEQFF
TRBV15	-	once	TRBJ1-2	TGTGCCAGCAGCTTACGGGGGGCGCGCGGCTCCACGTTC	CASSLRGARGSTF
TRBV9	-	-	TRBJ2-1	TGTGCCAGCAGTGAAGGAGGGCTAGCTGAGGACTTTTTC	CASSEGGLAEDFF
TRBV5-1	-	-	TRBJ2-2	TGCGCCAGCAGCTTCGGGGGGAACACCGGGGAGCTGTTTTTT	CASSFGGNTGELFF
TRBV7-9	-	-	TRBJ2-2	TGTGCCAGCAGCGCCCACGTCACAGATACGCAGTATTTTTTTTTT	CASSAHVTDTQYFFF
TRBV9	-	-	TRBJ1-2	-	CASSVGTDRQYFGYTF
TRBV7-2	-	-	TRBJ1-5	TGCGCCAGCAGCCATACAGGGACTCACCACCCGCAGTTT	CASSHTGTHHPQF
TRBV7-9	-	-	TRBJ2-3	TGTGCCAGCGGGGACGGGGCGTACCAAGAGCAGTATTTT	CASGDGAYQEQYF
TRBV4-3	TRBD2	many	TRBJ2-5	TGCGCCAGCAGCCCCTCTAGCGGGAGTAAGACCCAGTACTTC	CASSPSSGSKTQYF
TRBV11-2	-	-	TRBJ1-1	TGTGCCAGCGGGAGGACAGATATGAACACTGAAGCTTTCTTT	CASGRTDMNTEAFF
TRBV7-8	-	-	TRBJ2-7	TGTGCCAGCAGCTTACCGGGCGGTCCCGACAAGCAGTACTTC	CASSLPGGPDKQYF
TRBV2	TRBD1	once	TRBJ1-5	TGTGCCAGCAGAGCTGGACAGGGTAGATGGTATAGCAATCATCCCCAGCATTTT	CASRAGQGRWYSNHPQHF
TRBV29-1	TRBD1	-	TRBJ1-3	TGCAGCATTGGACAGGGGTCCTCCTCTGGAAACACCATATATTTT	CSIGQGSSSGNTIYF
TRBV7-2	-	-	TRBJ1-5	TGTGCCAGCAGCGGTACAGTATCGCAGGGCCAGCATTTT	CASSGTVSQGQHF
TRBV20-1	-	-	TRBJ2-3	TGCAGTGCTAGTCCCAGCACAGATACGCAGTATTTT	CSASPSTDTQYF
TRBV5-5	-	few	TRBJ2-3	TGTGCCAGCAGCTATGAAGGGTCAGATACGCAGTATTTT	CASSYEGSDTQYF
TRBV7-2	-	-	TRBJ1-2	TGTGCCAGCAGCTTAGCGGGGGGCGCGCTTATGCAGTACTACACCTTC	CASSLAGGALMQYYTF
TRBV7-9	TRBD2	-	TRBJ2-5	TGTGCCAGCAGCATAGGGCCCATGACTAGCGCAGAGTCGTTC	CASSIGPMTSAESF
TRBV19	-	-	TRBJ2-3	TGTGCCAGTAGTATAGGCCGGGGTTCCGATGCGCAGTATTTC	CASSIGRGSDAQYF
TRBV5-5	-	-	TRBJ2-1	TGTGCCAGCAGCTTGTTAGACCAAAATGAGCAGTTCTTC	CASSLLDQNEQFF
TRBV5-5	TRBD2	few	TRBJ2-1	TGTGCCATCAGCTTGAAAGTGGGCGGGAGCTCCTACAATGAGCAGTTCTTC	CAISLKVGGSSYNEQFF
TRBV7-8	-	-	TRBJ2-1	TGTGCCAGCAGCTTAGCGGGAGCGGCCCATACTGAGCATTTCTTC	CASSLAGAAHTEHFF
TRBV19	-	once	TRBJ2-7	TGTGCCAGTAGTATAGCTAGCGTAGCCTACAAGCAGTACTTC	CASSIASVAYKQYF
TRBV10-3	-	once	TRBJ1-1	TGTGCCATCAGTGAGGGACAAGAAGCTTTCTTT	CAISEGQEAFF
TRBV9	-	-	TRBJ2-2	TGTGCCAGCAGCCCGCGACCAGATACGCAGAATTTTGAGCTGTTTTTT	CASSPRPDTQNFELFF
TRBV24-1	TRBD1	-	TRBJ1-5	TGTGCCACCAGTGAAGGGACAGGGCGCCAGCATTTT	CATSEGTGRQHF
TRBV7-2	-	-	TRBJ2-7	TGTGCCAGCAGCTCCGCGGAGGGTGGATACGAGCAGTATTTC	CASSSAEGGYEQYF
TRBV7-6	TRBD2	-	TRBJ2-5	TGTGCCAGCACCCGAGGGAGGGTCCCCGATGGGGCCAACTTC	CASTRGRVPDGANF
TRBV7-3	TRBD1	-	TRBJ1-1	TGTGCCAGCAGCCTCGGGACAGGGAACACTGAAGCTTTCTTT	CASSLGTGNTEAFF
TRBV7-9	-	-	TRBJ1-2	TGTGCCAGCAGCTTAGCGGGTAGCTACAAGGCCAACGACACCTTC	CASSLAGSYKANDTF
TRBV7-8	-	-	TRBJ1-2	TGTGCCAGCAGCTTTCATCCAGACGGGGCAGCCCGTTCCACCTTC	CASSFHPDGAARSTF
TRBV15	-	-	TRBJ2-1	TGTGCCAGCAGCGGAGGGGGCAGCCTTGGGCAGGTCTTC	CASSGGGSLGQVF
TRBV13	TRBD1	-	TRBJ2-3	TGTGCCAGCAGCCCAGGACAGGGGAACCAAGAGACCCATTTT	CASSPGQGNQETHF
TRBV19	TRBD1	-	TRBJ2-7	TGTGCCAGTAGTGCTACCGGGACAGCCTACGAGCAGTACTTC	CASSATGTAYEQYF
TRBV15	TRBD2	-	TRBJ2-5	TGTGCCACCATGGGGGGGGGAGAGACCCAGTACTTC	CATMGGGETQYF
TRBV7-8	TRBD1	-	TRBJ2-1	TGTGCCAGCAGCTTTCACCCAGACGGGACAGCCCTGCCCTTCTTC	CASSFHPDGTALPFF
TRBV7-9	-	-	TRBJ1-2	TGTGCCAGCAGCTTATCAGGAGACGGCCCTGGCTACACCTTC	CASSLSGDGPGYTF
TRBV9	-	few	TRBJ2-5	TGTGCCAGCAGCGGAGAGGACTATCCCCTGGTGAACAACTTC	CASSGEDYPLVNNF
TRBV2	TRBD1	-	TRBJ1-1	TGTGCCAGCAGGTTAGATCTGACAGGGAACCCTGAAGCTGTCTTT	CASRLDLTGNPEAVF
TRBV7-8	-	-	TRBJ1-4	TGTGCCAGCAGCTTAATCGGACGGGGGCCTAGGGAAAAACTGTTTTTT	CASSLIGRGPREKLFF
TRBV7-2	TRBD2	-	TRBJ2-5	TGTGCCAGCAGCCCTCAAGCGGGGGGAGAGACCCAGTACTTC	CASSPQAGGETQYF
TRBV9	-	-	TRBJ2-1	TGTGCCAGCAGCGTAGGGGCAGATACTGGGCATTTCTTC	CASSVGADTGHFF